This TCR beta chain emerged from a study of blood T cell repertoires in COVID-19. V gave up 2 bases and J gave up 3 bases; unmatched junction bases: 8. This CDR3 is 16 amino acids long. In germline, CDR1 is MNHEY, CDR2 SVGEGT. Authors' data handling: Estimates of nucleated cell counts were drawn from the amplification of reference gene primers. Profiled with immunoSEQ multiplex PCR; TCRdb holds only in-frame clones, not every one. D and trimming come from the DNA, and the V and J calls and clone size come from that table. Of 110,000 to 150,000 clones listed, around 80% are singletons. Input material: peripheral blood. The chain employs TRBV6-2 or TRBV6-3 and TRBJ2-5; 8 bases align to TRBD2. This TCR was recovered from a human donor in a cohort sampled during active COVID-19. The chain's CDR3 is CASSYSMRGDEETQYF. CDR3 in DNA: TGTGCCAGCAGTTACAGCATGCGGGGGGACGAAGAGACCCAGTACTTC.